Listed below are T cell receptor beta chains from one sample, sequenced in a study of cytomegalovirus exposure and HLA in healthy donors. The table came from immunoSEQ multiplex PCR; TCRdb's copy has only in-frame clones and leaves some out. The table has about 190,000 clones, more than 80% seen once. The specimen was PBMCs. The origin of the receptors is a man younger than 35 in good health and CMV-seropositive. CDR3s include the opening cysteine and the closing phenylalanine or tryptophan. D genes are given only for firm matches. Clone sizes are given selectively: once, few, many, or a class where the clone is expanded.

J | V | D | size | DNA | CDR3
TRBJ2-3 | TRBV9 | - | - | TGTGCCAGCAGCGATAGCGGCACAGATACGCAGTATTTT | CASSDSGTDTQYF
TRBJ2-2 | TRBV2 | TRBD2 | - | TGTGCCAGCAGGACTAGCGGGAAAGGGGAGCTGTTTTTT | CASRTSGKGELFF
TRBJ1-3 | TRBV7-9 | - | - | TGTGCCAGCAGCCCCCCAGTCTCTGGAAACACCATATATTTT | CASSPPVSGNTIYF
TRBJ2-7 | TRBV11-3 | - | - | TGTGCCAGCAGCCGTGAGAGATCCTACGAGCAGTACTTC | CASSRERSYEQYF
TRBJ2-3 | TRBV7-7 | TRBD1 | - | TGTGCCAGCAGCCCACAGGGGACCAGCACAGATACGCAGTATTTT | CASSPQGTSTDTQYF
TRBJ1-1 | TRBV6-1 | TRBD1 | few | TGTGCCAGCGGGACAGGGAACACTGAAGCTTTCTTT | CASGTGNTEAFF
TRBJ1-2 | TRBV28 | TRBD1 | - | TGTGCCAGCAGGGGCGGGACAGGGACCGCCCGCACCTTC | CASRGGTGTARTF
TRBJ1-5 | TRBV5-1 | TRBD1 | once | TGCGCCAGCAGCTTTGGGACAGGGGGCAGGAATCAGCCCCAGCATTTT | CASSFGTGGRNQPQHF
TRBJ1-1 | TRBV5-8 | - | - | TGTGCCAGCAGCTTGCTAGTACGGGGTCTACCTATGAACACTGAAGCTTTCTTT | CASSLLVRGLPMNTEAFF
TRBJ2-7 | TRBV4-3 | TRBD2 | - | TGCGCCAGCAGCCAAGGGACTAGTATCAGCTACGAGCAGTACTTC | CASSQGTSISYEQYF
TRBJ2-2 | TRBV7-8 | TRBD1 | - | TGTGCCAGCAGCTTCCGGACAGGGCGGTACACCGGGGAGCTGTTTTTT | CASSFRTGRYTGELFF
TRBJ2-1 | TRBV2 | - | - | TGTGCCAGCAGTGAAGCGGCGTTTGCGGGTGAGAGCAATGAGCAGTTCTTC | CASSEAAFAGESNEQFF
TRBJ2-7 | TRBV9 | - | - | TGTGCCAGCAGCGTAGGTGGGAGCTACACCTCAGAGCAGTACTTC | CASSVGGSYTSEQYF
TRBJ2-3 | TRBV5-1 | TRBD2 | - | TGCGCCAGCAGCGCGGCGGGGGGCACAGATACGCAGTATTTT | CASSAAGGTDTQYF
TRBJ2-7 | TRBV5-1 | TRBD1 | - | TGCGCCAGCAGGCATGGCGGACAGGTCTACGAGCAGTACTTC | CASRHGGQVYEQYF
TRBJ2-7 | TRBV5-1 | - | - | TGCGCCAGCAGCTTGTTGACGGGCTACGAGCAGTACTTC | CASSLLTGYEQYF
TRBJ2-7 | TRBV7-2 | TRBD2 | - | TGTGCCAGCAGCTCCCTCCGGTCCCTAGCGGGAGGGTCCTACGAGCAGTACTTC | CASSSLRSLAGGSYEQYF
TRBJ2-5 | TRBV11-3 | TRBD2 | - | TGTGCCAGCAGCACGACTAGCGGGAGGCTCGAGACCCAGTACTTC | CASSTTSGRLETQYF
TRBJ2-2 | TRBV5-1 | TRBD2 | - | TGCGCCAGCAGCTTGAGGGCGGGAGCGGACACCGGGGAGCTGTTTTTT | CASSLRAGADTGELFF
TRBJ2-7 | TRBV10-2 | TRBD2 | - | TGCGCCAGCACCAGAGGGACTAGCGGGAGTGCCAGCTCCTACGAGCAGTACTTC | CASTRGTSGSASSYEQYF
TRBJ1-2 | TRBV18 | - | few | TGTGCCAGCTCACCACGCGGATCTAACTATGGCTACACCTTC | CASSPRGSNYGYTF
TRBJ2-7 | TRBV28 | TRBD1 | - | TGTGCCAGCAGTTCCACTCAACACCGGGACAGGGGGCGCGAGCAGTACTTC | CASSSTQHRDRGREQYF
TRBJ1-2 | TRBV7-8 | TRBD1 | - | TGTGCCAGCAGCTTCTCCAGAACAGGGGGCTATGGCTACACCTTC | CASSFSRTGGYGYTF
TRBJ1-1 | TRBV19 | - | - | TGTGCCAGTAGTATATTCCCAGGGTTGAACACTGAAGCTTTCTTT | CASSIFPGLNTEAFF
TRBJ1-2 | TRBV7-9 | - | - | TGTGCCAGCAGCCCACAGGGTCCCTATGGCTACACCTTC | CASSPQGPYGYTF
TRBJ2-2 | TRBV9 | - | - | TGTGCCAGCAGGTCTCAGACAGACACCGGGGAGCTGTTTTTT | CASRSQTDTGELFF
TRBJ1-2 | TRBV27 | - | - | TGTGCCACCTCTCCACGGTCGGTTAGCTATGGCTACACCTTC | CATSPRSVSYGYTF
TRBJ2-1 | TRBV5-8 | - | - | TGTGCCAGTACTAGCTACAATGAGCAGTTCTTC | CASTSYNEQFF
TRBJ1-1 | TRBV30 | - | - | TGTGCCTGGAGGTATACAGGGTCCCAGGACATGAACACTGAAGCTTTCTTT | CAWRYTGSQDMNTEAFF
TRBJ2-2 | TRBV6-4 | TRBD1 | - | TGTGCCAGCAGGCAACAGGGGGAAGGCGGGGAGCTGTTTTTT | CASRQQGEGGELFF
TRBJ2-5 | TRBV4-3 | - | - | TGCGCCAGCAGCCAAGTGGAAGGGGATCAAGAGACCCAGTACTTC | CASSQVEGDQETQYF
TRBJ2-7 | TRBV5-1 | TRBD1 | - | TGCGCCAGCAGCTTGGAGCCGGGACAGTTAAGTTACGAGCAGTACTTC | CASSLEPGQLSYEQYF
TRBJ2-1 | TRBV6-4 | TRBD2 | - | TGTGCCAGCAGTGATCGGGGGGGCAATGAGCAGTTCTTC | CASSDRGGNEQFF
TRBJ2-7 | TRBV27 | - | - | TGTGCCAGCAGTTCCCGGTCGGGGGGCTTCCACGAGCAGTACTTC | CASSSRSGGFHEQYF
TRBJ1-2 | TRBV2 | - | - | TGTGCCAGCAGTGAAGGGTTGGAGGGCTACACCTTC | CASSEGLEGYTF
TRBJ1-5 | TRBV19 | - | - | TGTGCCAGTAGAACAGGGAATAGCAATCAGCCCCAGCATTTT | CASRTGNSNQPQHF
TRBJ1-5 | TRBV7-9 | TRBD1 | - | TGTGCCAGCAGCGCAGGGGGTATAGGTGGGCCCCAGCATTTT | CASSAGGIGGPQHF
TRBJ2-3 | TRBV5-1 | TRBD2 | - | TGCGCCAGCCAGCGGGGAAGCACAGATACGCAGTATTTT | CASQRGSTDTQYF
TRBJ1-5 | TRBV11-1 | - | - | TGTGCCAGCAGCTTAGGACAGACATATAGCAATCAGCCCCAGCATTTT | CASSLGQTYSNQPQHF
TRBJ2-5 | TRBV29-1 | - | - | TGCAGCGTCGACAGGTTAGAAGAGACCCAGTACTTC | CSVDRLEETQYF
TRBJ1-1 | TRBV7-6 | - | few | TGTGCCAGCAGCTTAGCGCTGGCAGGTGAAGGTAACACTGAAGCTTTCTTT | CASSLALAGEGNTEAFF
TRBJ2-7 | TRBV28 | TRBD2 | - | TGTGCCAGCAGTTCCCGGACGGGAGAGCGGGGAACAATCTACGAGCAGTACTTC | CASSSRTGERGTIYEQYF
TRBJ2-2 | TRBV11-2 | TRBD1 | - | TGTGCCAGCAGCTTGGACAGGGTCACCGGGGAGCTGTTTTTT | CASSLDRVTGELFF
TRBJ2-3 | TRBV5-4 | - | - | TGTGCCAGCAGCTTGGTCGGGAGCACAGATACGCAGTATTTT | CASSLVGSTDTQYF
TRBJ2-7 | TRBV27 | - | few | TGTGCCAGCAGACTCTACAGGGTTAGCTCCTACGAGCAGTACTTC | CASRLYRVSSYEQYF
TRBJ1-4 | TRBV27 | TRBD1 | once | TGTGCCAGCAGGACGTCTATACAGGGGGCCTATGAAAAACTGTTTTTT | CASRTSIQGAYEKLFF
TRBJ1-4 | TRBV28 | TRBD1 | - | TGTGCCAGCAGCTCCGACAGGGCGGTTCTGGATGAAAAACTGTTTTTT | CASSSDRAVLDEKLFF